Sequencing of this T cell receptor (beta chain) was carried out in a study of graft-versus-host responses after intestinal transplantation. TCRdb's copy holds only in-frame clones and misses some; the assay was immunoSEQ multiplex PCR. The sample lists tens of thousands of clones, approximately 95% seen once, with roughly 0.58% in the top ten. V lost 4 bases, J lost 0 bases, and 10 bases lay in between. Germline lookup yields CDR1 SNHLY and CDR2 FYNNEI. The CDR3 is 14 amino acids. Comment on this clone: What it binds is not known.

This clonotype originated in a human donor who was the organ donor for an intestinal transplant. The sample consisted of unstimulated CD8+ T cells sorted from spleen or lymph node cells, taken before transplant. The chain combines TRBV2 with TRBJ2-7; D not certain. Here the CDR3 reads CASSVVRDSYEQYF. Here the CDR3 DNA reads TGTGCCAGCAGTGTAGTAAGAGACTCCTACGAGCAGTACTTC.